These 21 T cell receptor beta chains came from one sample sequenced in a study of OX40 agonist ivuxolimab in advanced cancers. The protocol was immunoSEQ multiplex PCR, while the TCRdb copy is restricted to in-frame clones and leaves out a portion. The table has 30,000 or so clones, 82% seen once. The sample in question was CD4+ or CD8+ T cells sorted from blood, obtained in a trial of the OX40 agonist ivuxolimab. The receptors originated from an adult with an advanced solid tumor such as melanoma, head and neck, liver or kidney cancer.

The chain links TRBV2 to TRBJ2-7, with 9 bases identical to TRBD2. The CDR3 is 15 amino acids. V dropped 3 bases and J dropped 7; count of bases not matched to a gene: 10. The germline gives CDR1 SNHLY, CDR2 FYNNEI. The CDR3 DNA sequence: TGTGCCAGCAGTGATCAGGCGGGAGGGTCTGGGGAGCAGTACTTC. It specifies CASSDQAGGSGEQYF.

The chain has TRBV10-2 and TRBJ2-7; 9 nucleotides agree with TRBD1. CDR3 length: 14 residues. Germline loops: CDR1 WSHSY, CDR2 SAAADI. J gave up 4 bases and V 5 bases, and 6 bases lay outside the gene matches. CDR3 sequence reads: CASSSRQGGYEQYF. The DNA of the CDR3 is TGCGCCAGCAGTTCCCGACAGGGGGGGTACGAGCAGTACTTC.

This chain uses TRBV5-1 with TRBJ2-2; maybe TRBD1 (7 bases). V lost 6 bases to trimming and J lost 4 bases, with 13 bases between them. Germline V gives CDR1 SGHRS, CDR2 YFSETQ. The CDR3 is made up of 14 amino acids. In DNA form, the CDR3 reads TGCGCCAGCAAGGATCAGGGGGGCACCGGGGAGCTGTTTTTT. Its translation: CASKDQGGTGELFF. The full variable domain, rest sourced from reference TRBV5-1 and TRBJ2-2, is KAGVTQTPRYLIKTRGQQVTLSCSPISGHRSVSWYQQTPGQGLQFLFEYFSETQRNKGNFPGRFSGRQFSNSRSEMNVSTLELGDSALYLCASKDQGGTGELFFGEGSRLTVL.

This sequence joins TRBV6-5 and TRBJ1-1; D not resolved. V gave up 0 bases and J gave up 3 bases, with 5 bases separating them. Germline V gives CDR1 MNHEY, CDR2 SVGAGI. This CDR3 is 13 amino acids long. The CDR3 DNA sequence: TGTGCCAGCAGTTACTCAACAGACACTGAAGCTTTCTTT. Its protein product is CASSYSTDTEAFF.

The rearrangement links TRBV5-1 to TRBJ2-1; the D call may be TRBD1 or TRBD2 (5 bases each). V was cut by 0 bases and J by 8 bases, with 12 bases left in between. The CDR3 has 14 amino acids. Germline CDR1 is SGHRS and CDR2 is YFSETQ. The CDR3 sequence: CASSLAVGDDEQFF. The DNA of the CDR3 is TGCGCCAGCAGCTTGGCGGTAGGGGACGATGAGCAGTTCTTC.

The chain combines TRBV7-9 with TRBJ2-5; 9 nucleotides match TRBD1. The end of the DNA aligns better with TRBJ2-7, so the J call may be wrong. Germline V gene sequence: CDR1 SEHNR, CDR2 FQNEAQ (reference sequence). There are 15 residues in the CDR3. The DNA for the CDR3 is TGTGCCAGCAGCGAAGCGGGACAGGGACTCCACGAGCAGTACTTC. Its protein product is CASSEAGQGLHEQYF.

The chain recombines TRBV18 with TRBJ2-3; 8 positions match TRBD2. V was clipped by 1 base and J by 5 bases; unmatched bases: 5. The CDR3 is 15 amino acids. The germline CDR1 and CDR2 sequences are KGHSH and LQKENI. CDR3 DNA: TGTGCCAGCTCACCACGGCGCGGGGGGCGAGATACGCAGTATTTT. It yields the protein CASSPRRGGRDTQYF. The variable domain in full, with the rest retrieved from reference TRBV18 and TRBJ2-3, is NAGVMQNPRHLVRRRGQEARLRCSPMKGHSHVYWYRQLPEEGLKFMVYLQKENIIDESGMPKERFSAEFPKEGPSILRIQQVVRGDSAAYFCASSPRRGGRDTQYFGPGTRLTVL.

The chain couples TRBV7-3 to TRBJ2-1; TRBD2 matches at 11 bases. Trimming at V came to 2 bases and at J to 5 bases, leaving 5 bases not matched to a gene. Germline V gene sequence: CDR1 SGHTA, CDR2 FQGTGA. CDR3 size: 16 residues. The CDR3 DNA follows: TGTGCCAGCAGCTTAGGCCCTAGCGGGAGGCACAATGAGCAGTTCTTC. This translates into CASSLGPSGRHNEQFF. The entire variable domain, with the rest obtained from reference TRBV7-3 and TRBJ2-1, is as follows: GAGVSQTPSNKVTEKGKYVELRCDPISGHTALYWYRQSLGQGPEFLIYFQGTGAADDSGLPNDRFFAVRPEGSVSTLKIQRTERGDSAVYLCASSLGPSGRHNEQFFGPGTRLTVL.

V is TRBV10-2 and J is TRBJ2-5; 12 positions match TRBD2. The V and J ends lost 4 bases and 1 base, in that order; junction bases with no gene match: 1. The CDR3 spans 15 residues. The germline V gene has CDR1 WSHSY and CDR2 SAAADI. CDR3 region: CASSGLAGVQETQYF. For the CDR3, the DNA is TGCGCCAGCAGTGGACTAGCGGGGGTCCAAGAGACCCAGTACTTC.

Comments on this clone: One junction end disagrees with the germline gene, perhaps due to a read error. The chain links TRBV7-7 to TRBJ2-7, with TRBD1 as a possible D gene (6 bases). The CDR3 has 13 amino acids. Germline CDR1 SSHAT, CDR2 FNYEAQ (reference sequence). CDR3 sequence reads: CASSPTGPYEQYF. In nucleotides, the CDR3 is TGTGCTAGCAGCCCGACAGGACCTTACGAGCAGTACTTC.

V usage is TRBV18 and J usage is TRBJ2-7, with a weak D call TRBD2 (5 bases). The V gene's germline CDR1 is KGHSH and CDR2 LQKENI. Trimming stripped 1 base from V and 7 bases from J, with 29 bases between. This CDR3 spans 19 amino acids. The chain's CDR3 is CASSPQDVRELDPRWEQYF. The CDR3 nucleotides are TGTGCCAGCTCACCACAGGACGTTAGGGAGCTGGACCCACGGTGGGAGCAGTACTTC. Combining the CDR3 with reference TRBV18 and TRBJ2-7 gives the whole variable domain NAGVMQNPRHLVRRRGQEARLRCSPMKGHSHVYWYRQLPEEGLKFMVYLQKENIIDESGMPKERFSAEFPKEGPSILRIQQVVRGDSAAYFCASSPQDVRELDPRWEQYFGPGTRLTVT.

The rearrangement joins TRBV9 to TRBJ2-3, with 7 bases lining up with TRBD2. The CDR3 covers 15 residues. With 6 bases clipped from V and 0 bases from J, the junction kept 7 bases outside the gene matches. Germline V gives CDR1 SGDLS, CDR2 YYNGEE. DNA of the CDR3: TGTGCCAGCACCACTGGCGGGAGTAGCACAGATACGCAGTATTTT. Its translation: CASTTGGSSTDTQYF.

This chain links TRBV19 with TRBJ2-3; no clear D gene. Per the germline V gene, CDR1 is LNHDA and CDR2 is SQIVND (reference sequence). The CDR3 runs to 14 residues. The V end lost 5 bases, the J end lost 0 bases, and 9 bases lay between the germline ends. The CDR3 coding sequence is TGTGCCAGTAGTCCGACGCAAAGCACAGATACGCAGTATTTT. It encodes CASSPTQSTDTQYF.

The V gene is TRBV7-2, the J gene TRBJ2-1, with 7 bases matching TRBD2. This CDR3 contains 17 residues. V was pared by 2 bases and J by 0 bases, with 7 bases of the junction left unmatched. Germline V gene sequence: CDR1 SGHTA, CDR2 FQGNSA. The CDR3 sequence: CASSLLPGGLSYNEQFF. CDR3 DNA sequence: TGTGCCAGCAGCTTACTACCGGGGGGACTCTCCTACAATGAGCAGTTCTTC. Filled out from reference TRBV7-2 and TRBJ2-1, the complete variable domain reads GAGVSQSPSNKVTEKGKDVELRCDPISGHTALYWYRQSLGQGLEFLIYFQGNSAPDKSGLPSDRFSAERTGGSVSTLTIQRTQQEDSAVYLCASSLLPGGLSYNEQFFGPGTRLTVL.

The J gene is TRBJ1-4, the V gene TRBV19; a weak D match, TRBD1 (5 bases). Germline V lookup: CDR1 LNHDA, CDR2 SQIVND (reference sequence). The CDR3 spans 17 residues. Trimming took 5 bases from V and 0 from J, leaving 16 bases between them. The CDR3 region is CASSGDSLIATNEKLFF. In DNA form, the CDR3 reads TGTGCCAGTAGTGGGGACTCCCTCATTGCAACTAATGAAAAACTGTTTTTT.

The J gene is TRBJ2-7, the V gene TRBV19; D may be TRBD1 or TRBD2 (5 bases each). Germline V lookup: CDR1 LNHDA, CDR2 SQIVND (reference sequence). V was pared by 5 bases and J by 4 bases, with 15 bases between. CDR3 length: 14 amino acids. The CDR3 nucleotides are TGTGCCAGTAGTCGTGGGGGATCGGATTACGAGCAGTACTTC. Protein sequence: CASSRGGSDYEQYF.

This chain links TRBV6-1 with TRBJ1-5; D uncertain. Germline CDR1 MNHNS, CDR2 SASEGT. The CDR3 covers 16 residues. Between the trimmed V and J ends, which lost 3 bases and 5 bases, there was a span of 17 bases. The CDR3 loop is CASSDQIGRRDQPQHF. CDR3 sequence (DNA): TGTGCCAGCAGTGACCAGATAGGTAGGAGAGATCAGCCCCAGCATTTT.

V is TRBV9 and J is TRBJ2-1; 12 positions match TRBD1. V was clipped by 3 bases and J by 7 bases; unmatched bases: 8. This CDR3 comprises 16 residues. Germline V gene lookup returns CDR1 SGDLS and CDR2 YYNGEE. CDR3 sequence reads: CASSADGTGGWNEQFF. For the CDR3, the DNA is TGTGCCAGCAGCGCTGACGGGACAGGGGGCTGGAATGAGCAGTTCTTC.

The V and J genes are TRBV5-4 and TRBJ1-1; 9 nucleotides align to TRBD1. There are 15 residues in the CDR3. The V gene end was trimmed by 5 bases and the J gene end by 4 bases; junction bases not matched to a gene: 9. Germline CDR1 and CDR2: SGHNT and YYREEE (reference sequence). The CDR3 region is CASRRTGGAFTEAFF. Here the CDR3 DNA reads TGTGCCAGCAGACGCACAGGGGGCGCGTTCACTGAAGCTTTCTTT.

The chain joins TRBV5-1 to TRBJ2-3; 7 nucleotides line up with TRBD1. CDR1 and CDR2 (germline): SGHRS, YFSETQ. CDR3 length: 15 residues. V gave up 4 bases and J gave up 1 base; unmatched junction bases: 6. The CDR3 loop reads CASSIGQARTDTQYF. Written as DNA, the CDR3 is TGCGCCAGCAGCATCGGACAGGCTCGCACAGATACGCAGTATTTT.

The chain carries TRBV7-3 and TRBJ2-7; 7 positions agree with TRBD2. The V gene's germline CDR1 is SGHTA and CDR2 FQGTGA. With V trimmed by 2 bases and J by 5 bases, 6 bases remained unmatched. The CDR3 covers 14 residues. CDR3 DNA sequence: TGTGCCAGCAGCTTAGGGCAGGGAGGGAACGAGCAGTACTTC. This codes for CASSLGQGGNEQYF.